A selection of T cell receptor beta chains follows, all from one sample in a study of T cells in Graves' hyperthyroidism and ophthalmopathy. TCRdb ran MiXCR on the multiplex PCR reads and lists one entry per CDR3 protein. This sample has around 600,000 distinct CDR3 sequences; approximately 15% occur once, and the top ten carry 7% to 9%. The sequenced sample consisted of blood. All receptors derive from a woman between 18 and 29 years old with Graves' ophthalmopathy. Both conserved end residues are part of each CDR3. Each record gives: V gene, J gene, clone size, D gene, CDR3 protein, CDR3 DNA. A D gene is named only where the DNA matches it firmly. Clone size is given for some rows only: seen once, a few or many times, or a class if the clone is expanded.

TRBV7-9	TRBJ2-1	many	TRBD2	CASSLAGGSGDEQFF	TGTGCCAGCAGTTTAGCGGGAGGGAGCGGCGATGAGCAGTTCTTC
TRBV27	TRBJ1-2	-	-	CASSLKAPGTHHYGYTF	TGTGCCAGCAGTTTAAAGGCTCCGGGGACCCACCACTATGGCTACACCTTC
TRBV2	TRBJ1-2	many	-	CAARGHHYPGYTF	TGTGCCGCGCGAGGGCACCACTATCCTGGCTACACCTTC
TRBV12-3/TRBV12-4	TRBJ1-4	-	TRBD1	CASSRTGDLSGEKLFF	TGTGCCAGCAGCCGGACAGGGGACCTTTCGGGTGAAAAACTGTTTTTT
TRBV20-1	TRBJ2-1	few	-	CSAPLSGHEQFF	TGCAGTGCCCCTCTCTCGGGGCATGAGCAGTTCTTC
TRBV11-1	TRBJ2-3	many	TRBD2	CASSASGRAADTQYF	TGTGCCAGCAGCGCAAGCGGGAGGGCCGCAGATACGCAGTATTTT
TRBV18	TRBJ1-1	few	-	CASSPPQGSTEAFF	TGTGCCAGCTCACCACCTCAGGGGAGCACTGAAGCTTTCTTT
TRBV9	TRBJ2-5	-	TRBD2	CASSGGWGGPGETQYF	TGTGCCAGCAGCGGGGGGTGGGGAGGGCCGGGAGAGACCCAGTACTTC
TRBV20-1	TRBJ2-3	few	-	CSARGIWTDTQYF	TGCAGTGCTAGAGGAATATGGACAGATACGCAGTATTTT
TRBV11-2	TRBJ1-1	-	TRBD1	CASSSGTEHTEAFF	TGTGCCAGCAGCTCCGGGACAGAGCACACTGAAGCTTTCTTT
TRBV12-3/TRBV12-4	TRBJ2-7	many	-	CASTSQGGASYEQYF	TGTGCCAGCACTTCCCAGGGAGGCGCTTCCTACGAGCAGTACTTC
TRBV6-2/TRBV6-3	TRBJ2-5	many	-	CASRVGETQYF	TGTGCCAGCAGGGTCGGGGAGACCCAGTACTTC
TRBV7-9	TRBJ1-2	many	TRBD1	CASSLALGQGIRNGYTF	TGTGCCAGCAGCTTAGCGTTAGGACAGGGCATTCGGAATGGCTACACCTTC
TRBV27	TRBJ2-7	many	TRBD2	CASSLLAGSSYEQYF	TGTGCCAGCAGTTTACTAGCGGGGTCCTCCTACGAGCAGTACTTC
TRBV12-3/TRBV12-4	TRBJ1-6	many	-	CASRSTGYNSPLHF	TGTGCCAGCAGGTCCACAGGGTATAATTCACCCCTCCACTTT
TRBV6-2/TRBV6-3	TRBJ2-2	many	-	CASSYSRDLNTGELFF	TGTGCCAGCAGTTACTCGCGGGACTTGAACACCGGGGAGCTGTTTTTT
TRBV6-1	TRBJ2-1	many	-	CASSTGFPYNEQFF	TGTGCCAGCAGTACCGGGTTTCCCTACAATGAGCAGTTCTTC
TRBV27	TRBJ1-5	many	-	CASSLTGQRGGQPQHF	TGTGCCAGCAGTTTAACAGGACAACGCGGTGGTCAGCCCCAGCATTTT
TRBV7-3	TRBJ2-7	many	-	CASSLSAGSYEQYF	TGTGCCAGCAGCCTCTCGGCAGGTTCCTACGAGCAGTACTTC
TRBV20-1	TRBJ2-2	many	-	CSARDYGGARSAGELFF	TGCAGTGCTAGAGATTACGGGGGAGCGAGGTCCGCCGGGGAGCTGTTTTTT
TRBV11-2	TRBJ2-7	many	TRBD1	CASKDWTGDYEQYF	TGTGCCAGCAAAGACTGGACAGGGGATTACGAGCAGTACTTC
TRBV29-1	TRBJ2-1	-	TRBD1	CSVVSGQVNEQFF	TGCAGCGTGGTCTCGGGACAGGTCAATGAGCAGTTCTTC
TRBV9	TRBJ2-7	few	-	CASSLGGLNGGLYEQYF	TGTGCCAGCTCACTAGGAGGGTTAAACGGGGGCCTCTACGAGCAGTACTTC
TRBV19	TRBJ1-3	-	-	CASSIRLSGNTIYF	TGTGCCAGTAGTATACGGCTTAGTGGAAACACCATATATTTT
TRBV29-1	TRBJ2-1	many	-	CSDGSAYNEQFF	TGCAGCGACGGATCGGCGTACAATGAGCAGTTCTTC
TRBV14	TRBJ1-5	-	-	CASSRRDEPQHF	TGTGCCAGCAGTCGAAGGGATGAGCCCCAGCATTTT
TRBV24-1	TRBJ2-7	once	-	CATGGPSHQVTGHVKYEQYF	TGTGCCACCGGGGGGCCGAGCCACCAAGTGACAGGGCATGTCAAGTACGAGCAGTACTTC
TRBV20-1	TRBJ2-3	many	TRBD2	CSAESSGTSGYTDTQYF	TGCAGTGCTGAGTCCTCCGGGACTAGCGGATACACAGATACGCAGTATTTT
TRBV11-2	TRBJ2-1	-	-	CASSSPPYKEQFF	TGTGCCAGCAGCTCGCCCCCCTACAAGGAGCAGTTCTTC
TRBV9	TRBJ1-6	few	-	CASSVEQGRSPLHF	TGTGCCAGCAGCGTAGAACAGGGTCGTTCACCCCTCCACTTT
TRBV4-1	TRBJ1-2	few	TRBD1	CASSQGINRGAIYGYTF	TGCGCCAGCAGCCAAGGAATTAACAGGGGAGCCATCTATGGCTACACCTTC
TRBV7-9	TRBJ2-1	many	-	CATLTAYNEQFF	TGTGCCACACTGACAGCCTACAATGAGCAGTTCTTC
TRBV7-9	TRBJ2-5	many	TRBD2	CASSLSAGGRETQYF	TGTGCCAGCAGCTTAAGCGCCGGCGGGAGAGAGACCCAGTACTTC
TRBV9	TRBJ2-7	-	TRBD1	CASSGLAGGASYEQYF	TGTGCCAGCAGCGGGTTGGCAGGGGGCGCCTCCTACGAGCAGTACTTC
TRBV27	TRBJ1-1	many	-	CASSLTGLTEAFF	TGTGCCAGCAGCCTAACAGGGCTCACTGAAGCTTTCTTT
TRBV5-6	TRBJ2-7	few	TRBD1	CASSVRTTRDRGHEQYF	TGTGCCAGCAGCGTTCGAACTACCCGGGACAGGGGCCACGAGCAGTACTTC
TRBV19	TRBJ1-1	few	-	CASSLERGLRTLGPYTEAFF	TGTGCCAGTAGTCTAGAACGGGGGCTCAGGACGTTGGGGCCTTACACTGAAGCTTTCTTT
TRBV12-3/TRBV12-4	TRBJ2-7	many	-	CASSRTLYEQYF	TGTGCCAGCAGTAGGACACTCTACGAGCAGTACTTC
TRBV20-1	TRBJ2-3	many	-	CSASSRRTDTQYF	TGCAGTGCTAGTTCTCGGCGGACAGATACGCAGTATTTT
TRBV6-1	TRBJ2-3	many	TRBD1	CASRPTGGDTDTQYF	TGTGCCAGCAGGCCGACAGGGGGGGACACAGATACGCAGTATTTT
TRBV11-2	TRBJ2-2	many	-	CASSLRDNTGELFF	TGTGCCAGCAGCTTACGGGACAACACCGGGGAGCTGTTTTTT
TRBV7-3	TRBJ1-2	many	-	CASATGAHYGYTF	TGTGCCAGCGCGACCGGGGCCCATTATGGCTACACCTTC
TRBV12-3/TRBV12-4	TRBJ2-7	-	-	CATLPGGQTIYEQYF	TGTGCCACTTTGCCGGGGGGACAGACGATCTACGAGCAGTACTTC
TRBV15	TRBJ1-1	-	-	CATSRDNGNTEAFF	TGTGCCACCAGCAGAGATAATGGCAACACTGAAGCTTTCTTT
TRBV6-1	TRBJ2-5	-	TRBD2	CASSEDSSGRGQETQYF	TGTGCCAGCAGTGAAGATTCTAGCGGGAGGGGACAAGAGACCCAGTACTTC
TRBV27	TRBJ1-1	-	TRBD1	CASSPPGQGYHGGEAFF	TGTGCCAGCAGTCCACCGGGACAGGGGTACCACGGAGGAGAAGCTTTCTTT
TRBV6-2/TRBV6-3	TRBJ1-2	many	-	CASSYSGRTYGYTF	TGTGCCAGCAGTTACTCAGGACGGACCTATGGCTACACCTTC
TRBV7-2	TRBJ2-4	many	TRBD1	CASSLGRTGPQYF	TGTGCCAGCAGCTTAGGACGGACAGGACCTCAGTACTTC
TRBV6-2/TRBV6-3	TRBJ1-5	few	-	CASHSRVSSGQPQHF	TGTGCCAGCCATTCCAGGGTATCGTCGGGTCAGCCCCAGCATTTT
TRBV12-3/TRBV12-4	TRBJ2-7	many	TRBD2	CASSLAKGLADHYEQYF	TGTGCCAGCAGTTTAGCGAAAGGACTAGCGGATCACTACGAGCAGTACTTC
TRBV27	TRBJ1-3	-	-	CASRGEGGSGNTIYF	TGTGCCAGCAGGGGGGAAGGGGGATCTGGAAACACCATATATTTT
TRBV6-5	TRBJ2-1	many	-	CASSYPGSLSQFF	TGTGCCAGCAGTTACCCTGGGTCCCTGTCGCAGTTCTTC
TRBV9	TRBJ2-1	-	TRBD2	CASSAIAGGRNEQFF	TGTGCCAGCAGCGCAATAGCGGGCGGGCGGAATGAGCAGTTCTTC
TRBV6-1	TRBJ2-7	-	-	CASTTGGGTVYEQYF	TGTGCCAGCACCACAGGGGGGGGGACGGTCTACGAGCAGTACTTC
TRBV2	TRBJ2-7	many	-	CANLTPDSGEQYF	TGTGCCAACCTAACCCCGGACAGTGGGGAGCAGTACTTC
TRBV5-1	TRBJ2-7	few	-	CASSLIPGRDYEQYF	TGCGCCAGCAGCTTAATCCCCGGACGGGACTACGAGCAGTACTTC
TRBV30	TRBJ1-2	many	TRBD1	CAWSETGGNYGYTF	TGTGCCTGGAGTGAGACAGGGGGAAACTATGGCTACACCTTC
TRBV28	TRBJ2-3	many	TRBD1	CASSLPIQGAGTDTQYF	TGTGCCAGCAGTTTACCGATCCAGGGGGCGGGCACAGATACGCAGTATTTT
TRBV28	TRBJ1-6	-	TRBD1	CASSPGTGGWINSPLHF	TGTGCCAGCAGCCCTGGGACAGGGGGCTGGATTAATTCACCCCTCCACTTT